This record looks at one TCR beta chain sequence and its context. V was pared by 0 bases and J by 4 bases, with 22 bases between. This CDR3 contains 19 residues. CDR1 LGHNA and CDR2 YSLEER come from the germline V gene. The data belong to a study of cytomegalovirus exposure and HLA in healthy donors. Both 60 Vbeta primers and 13 Jbeta primers went into the PCR. Profiling relied on immunoSEQ multiplex PCR, and the TCRdb table lists in-frame clones only, not all of them. The data contain around 70,000 clones, roughly 71% of them singletons. V and J are TRBV4-3 and TRBJ2-1; maybe TRBD2 (6 bases). The TCR sequence derives from a man between 70 and 80 years old in good health and CMV-seronegative. Sequenced material: PBMCs. The CDR3 coding sequence is TGCGCCAGCAGCCAAGATAGGGGTATGGCGGGACCGGTTTACAATGAGCAGTTCTTC. Residues: CASSQDRGMAGPVYNEQFF.